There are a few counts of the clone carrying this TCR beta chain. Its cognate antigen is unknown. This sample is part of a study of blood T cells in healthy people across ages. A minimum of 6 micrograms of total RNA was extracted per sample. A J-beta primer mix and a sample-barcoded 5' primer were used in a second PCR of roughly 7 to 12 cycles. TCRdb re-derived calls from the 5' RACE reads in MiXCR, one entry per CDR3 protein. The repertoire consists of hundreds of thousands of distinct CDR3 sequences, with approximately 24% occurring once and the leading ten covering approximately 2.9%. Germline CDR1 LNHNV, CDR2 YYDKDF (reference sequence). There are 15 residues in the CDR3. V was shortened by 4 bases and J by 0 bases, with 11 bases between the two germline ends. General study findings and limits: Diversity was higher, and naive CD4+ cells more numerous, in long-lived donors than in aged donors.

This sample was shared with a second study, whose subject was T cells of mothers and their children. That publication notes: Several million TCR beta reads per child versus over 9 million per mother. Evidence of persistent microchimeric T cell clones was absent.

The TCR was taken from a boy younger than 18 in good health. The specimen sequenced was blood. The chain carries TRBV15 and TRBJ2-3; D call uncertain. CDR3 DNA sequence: TGTGCCACCAGCATCGGCGGCCAGAGCACAGATACGCAGTATTTT. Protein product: CATSIGGQSTDTQYF.